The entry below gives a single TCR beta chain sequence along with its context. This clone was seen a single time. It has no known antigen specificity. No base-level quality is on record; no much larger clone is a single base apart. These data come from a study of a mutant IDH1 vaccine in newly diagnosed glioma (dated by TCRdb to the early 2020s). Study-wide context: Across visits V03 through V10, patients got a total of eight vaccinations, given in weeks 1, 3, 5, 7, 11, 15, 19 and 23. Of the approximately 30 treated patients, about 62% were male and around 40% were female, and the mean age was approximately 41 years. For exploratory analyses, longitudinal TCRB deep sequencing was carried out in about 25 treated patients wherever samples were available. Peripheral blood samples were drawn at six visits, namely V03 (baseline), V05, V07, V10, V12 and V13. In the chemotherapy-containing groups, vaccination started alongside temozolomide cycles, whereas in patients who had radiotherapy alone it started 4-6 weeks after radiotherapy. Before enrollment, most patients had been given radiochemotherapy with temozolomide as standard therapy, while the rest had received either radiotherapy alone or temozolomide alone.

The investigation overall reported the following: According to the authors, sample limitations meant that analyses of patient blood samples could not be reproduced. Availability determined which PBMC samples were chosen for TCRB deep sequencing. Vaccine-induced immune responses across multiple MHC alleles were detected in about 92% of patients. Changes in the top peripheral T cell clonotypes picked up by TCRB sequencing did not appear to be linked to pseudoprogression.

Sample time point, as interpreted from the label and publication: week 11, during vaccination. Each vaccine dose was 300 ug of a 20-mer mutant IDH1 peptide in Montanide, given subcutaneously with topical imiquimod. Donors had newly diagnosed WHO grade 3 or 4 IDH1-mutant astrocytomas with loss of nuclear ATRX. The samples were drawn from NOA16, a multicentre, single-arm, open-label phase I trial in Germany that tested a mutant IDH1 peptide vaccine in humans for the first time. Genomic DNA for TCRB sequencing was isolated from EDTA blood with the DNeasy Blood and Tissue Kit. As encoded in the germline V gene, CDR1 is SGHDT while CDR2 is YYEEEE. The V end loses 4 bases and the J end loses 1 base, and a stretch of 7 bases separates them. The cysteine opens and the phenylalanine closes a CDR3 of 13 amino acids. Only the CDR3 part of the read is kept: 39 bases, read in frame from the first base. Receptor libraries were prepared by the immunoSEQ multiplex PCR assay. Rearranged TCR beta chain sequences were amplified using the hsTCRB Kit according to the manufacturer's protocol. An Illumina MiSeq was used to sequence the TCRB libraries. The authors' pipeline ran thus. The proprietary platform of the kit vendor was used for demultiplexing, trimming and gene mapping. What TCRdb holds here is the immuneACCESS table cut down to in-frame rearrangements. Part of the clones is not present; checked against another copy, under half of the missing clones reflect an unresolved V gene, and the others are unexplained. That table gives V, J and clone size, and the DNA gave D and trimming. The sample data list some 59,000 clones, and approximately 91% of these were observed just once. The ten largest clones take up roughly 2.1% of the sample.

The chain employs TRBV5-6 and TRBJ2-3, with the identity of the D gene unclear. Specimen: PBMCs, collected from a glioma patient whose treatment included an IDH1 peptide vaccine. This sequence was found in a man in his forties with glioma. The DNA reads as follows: TGTGCCAGCAGCGCTTTGGGCACAGATACGCAGTATTTT. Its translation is CASSALGTDTQYF. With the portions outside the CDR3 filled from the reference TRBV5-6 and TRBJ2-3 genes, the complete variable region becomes DAGVTQSPTHLIKTRGQQVTLRCSPKSGHDTVSWYQQALGQGPQFIFQYYEEEERQRGNFPDRFSGHQFPNYSSELNVNALLLGDSALYLCASSALGTDTQYFGPGTRLTVL.